A selection of T cell receptor beta chains follows, all from one sample in a study of T cell changes during pregnancy in multiple sclerosis. Produced via immunoSEQ multiplex PCR; TCRdb's table is partial and in-frame only. The table lists 66,000 or so clones, just under 90% of them singletons, with 0.89% in the top ten. The sample consisted of peripheral blood, taken in the first trimester of pregnancy. These receptors were obtained from a female donor in good health, enrolled as a control in a pregnancy study. Each CDR3 is given with its conserved first and last residue. D genes are given only for firm matches. Clone size is shown for a subset of rows, as once, few, many or a class of expanded clone.

TRBJ2-2,TRBV11-2,TRBD2,NA,CASSFGLAGYTGELFF,TGTGCCAGCAGCTTTGGACTAGCGGGATACACCGGGGAGCTGTTTTTT
TRBJ2-3,TRBV14,TRBD2,NA,CASSQEVAGGFRDTQYF,TGTGCCAGCAGCCAAGAAGTAGCGGGGGGGTTCAGAGATACGCAGTATTTT
TRBJ1-5,TRBV7-2,NA,NA,CASSISNQPQHF,TGTGCCAGCAGTATTAGCAATCAGCCCCAGCATTTT
TRBJ2-5,TRBV19,TRBD2,NA,CASSSPGLAGGFQETQYF,TGTGCCAGTAGTTCACCGGGACTAGCGGGGGGCTTCCAAGAGACCCAGTACTTC
TRBJ2-1,TRBV7-9,NA,once,CASSTGPWNEQFF,TGTGCCAGCAGCACTGGGCCTTGGAATGAGCAGTTCTTC
TRBJ1-1,TRBV27,NA,few,CATRRGTEAFF,TGTGCCACAAGACGGGGGACTGAAGCTTTCTTT
TRBJ1-5,TRBV7-2,NA,NA,CASSQGLSNQPQHF,TGTGCCAGCAGCCAAGGACTGTCTAATCAGCCCCAGCATTTT
TRBJ2-3,TRBV30,TRBD2,NA,CAWSVLTAGGPSDTQYF,TGTGCCTGGAGTGTATTAACAGCGGGGGGGCCGTCAGATACGCAGTATTTT
TRBJ1-2,TRBV6-1,TRBD1,NA,CATGLTGVFGYTF,TGTGCCACCGGACTTACAGGGGTCTTTGGCTACACCTTC
TRBJ1-6,TRBV5-6,NA,NA,CASSLGSSPLHF,TGTGCCAGCAGCTTGGGGAGTTCACCCCTCCACTTT
TRBJ1-2,TRBV7-9,NA,NA,CATVGTYGYTF,TGTGCCACCGTCGGTACCTATGGCTACACCTTC
TRBJ1-1,TRBV20-1,NA,NA,CSASTAEAFF,TGCAGTGCTAGTACGGCTGAAGCTTTCTTT
TRBJ2-7,TRBV7-2,TRBD1,NA,CASSFRRGGTGVTYEQYF,TGTGCCAGCAGCTTTAGAAGGGGAGGGACAGGGGTAACCTACGAGCAGTACTTC
TRBJ1-5,TRBV7-9,NA,NA,CASSLQGGDQPQHF,TGTGCCAGCAGCTTACAGGGAGGAGATCAGCCCCAGCATTTT
TRBJ1-6,TRBV4-2,NA,NA,CASSQDNSVNSPLHF,TGTGCCAGCAGCCAAGATAACTCCGTTAATTCACCCCTCCACTTT
TRBJ1-1,TRBV21-1,NA,once,CASTMDRGAPEAFF,TGTGCCAGCACCATGGACAGGGGGGCCCCTGAAGCTTTCTTT
TRBJ1-2,TRBV7-8,TRBD1,once,CASSLAEGQVYGYTF,TGTGCCAGCAGCTTAGCGGAAGGACAGGTCTATGGCTACACCTTC
TRBJ2-7,TRBV9,TRBD1,once,CASSTFGQANYEQYF,TGTGCCAGCAGCACCTTCGGACAGGCTAACTACGAGCAGTACTTC
TRBJ1-5,TRBV11-2,NA,NA,CASSLAGFKDQPQHF,TGTGCCAGCAGCTTGGCAGGGTTTAAGGATCAGCCCCAGCATTTT
TRBJ1-5,TRBV5-1,NA,NA,CASSLAPRGRNDGQPQHF,TGCGCCAGCAGCTTAGCCCCCAGGGGAAGGAATGATGGTCAGCCCCAGCATTTT
TRBJ1-2,TRBV7-2,TRBD1,NA,CASSYRTGGDYGYTF,TGTGCCAGCAGTTACCGGACAGGGGGAGACTATGGCTACACCTTC
TRBJ2-5,TRBV30,TRBD2,NA,CAWRRRGGEKTQYF,TGTGCCTGGAGACGGCGGGGGGGCGAGAAGACCCAGTACTTC
TRBJ2-5,TRBV5-6,NA,NA,CASSLERGGLETQYF,TGTGCCAGCAGCCTAGAGAGGGGGGGTCTAGAGACCCAGTACTTC
TRBJ1-1,TRBV4-2,NA,few,CASSQIGDWTEAFF,TGTGCCAGCAGCCAGATTGGGGACTGGACTGAAGCTTTCTTT
TRBJ1-1,TRBV15,TRBD1,NA,CATSRGTVNTEAFF,TGTGCCACCAGCCGAGGGACAGTTAACACTGAAGCTTTCTTT
TRBJ1-4,TRBV4-3,TRBD1,NA,CASSQALGRQGTEKLFF,TGCGCCAGCAGCCAGGCCCTCGGGAGACAGGGTACTGAAAAACTGTTTTTT
TRBJ1-3,TRBV30,TRBD1,few,CAWSIGTVSSGNTIYF,TGTGCCTGGAGTATAGGGACAGTCAGCTCTGGAAACACCATATATTTT
TRBJ2-3,TRBV19,NA,NA,CASGVRGGRSTDTQYF,TGTGCCAGTGGGGTGAGGGGGGGGCGGAGCACAGATACGCAGTATTTT
TRBJ1-2,TRBV2,NA,NA,CASKVAHNYGYTF,TGTGCCAGCAAGGTAGCACATAACTATGGCTACACCTTC
TRBJ1-5,TRBV19,TRBD1,NA,CASSRDSYSNQPQHF,TGTGCCAGTAGCCGGGACAGCTATAGCAATCAGCCCCAGCATTTT
TRBJ1-2,TRBV29-1,NA,NA,CSVVTVSLANYGYTF,TGCAGCGTCGTGACAGTTTCTTTAGCTAACTATGGCTACACCTTC
TRBJ2-5,TRBV7-3,NA,NA,CASSLNSGIETQYF,TGTGCCAGCAGCTTAAATTCGGGGATAGAGACCCAGTACTTC
TRBJ2-3,TRBV7-2,TRBD2,NA,CASSSGGGGYTDTQYF,TGTGCCAGCAGCTCAGGCGGCGGGGGATACACAGATACGCAGTATTTT
TRBJ2-7,TRBV6-1,TRBD1,NA,CASSDNRGHYEQYF,TGTGCCAGCAGTGATAACAGGGGCCACTACGAGCAGTACTTC
TRBJ2-1,TRBV6-1,NA,NA,CASSEAGEDEQFF,TGTGCCAGCAGTGAAGCGGGGGAGGATGAGCAGTTCTTC
TRBJ1-1,TRBV10-2,TRBD1,NA,CASSLQGAGTEAFF,TGCGCCAGCAGTTTACAGGGGGCTGGCACTGAAGCTTTCTTT
TRBJ1-2,TRBV15,NA,NA,CATSRDYHGDYGYTF,TGTGCCACCAGCAGAGATTATCACGGGGACTATGGCTACACCTTC
TRBJ2-5,TRBV9,TRBD2,NA,CASSVTSGGETQYF,TGTGCCAGCAGCGTGACTAGCGGGGGCGAGACCCAGTACTTC
TRBJ1-3,TRBV2,NA,NA,CASSERVSGNTIYF,TGTGCCAGCAGTGAACGTGTCTCTGGAAACACCATATATTTT
TRBJ1-1,TRBV7-9,TRBD1,NA,CASSTGTALDKEAFF,TGTGCCAGCAGCACTGGGACAGCCTTAGACAAAGAAGCTTTCTTT
TRBJ2-1,TRBV5-4,NA,NA,CASGPIQGTSYNEQFF,TGTGCCAGCGGACCAATACAGGGTACCTCCTACAATGAGCAGTTCTTC
TRBJ1-5,TRBV2,TRBD1,NA,CASRIHPPRTGRNQPQHF,TGTGCCAGCAGGATACACCCACCCAGGACAGGGCGAAATCAGCCCCAGCATTTT
TRBJ1-1,TRBV7-2,TRBD1,NA,CASSLSPGQGNTEAFF,TGTGCCAGCAGCTTATCACCGGGACAGGGAAACACTGAAGCTTTCTTT
TRBJ1-4,TRBV4-3,NA,NA,CASSQGRAGSPTNEKLFF,TGCGCCAGCAGCCAAGGGAGGGCAGGGTCCCCAACTAATGAAAAACTGTTTTTT
TRBJ2-3,TRBV30,NA,NA,CAWTGAADTQYF,TGTGCCTGGACAGGGGCGGCAGATACGCAGTATTTT
TRBJ1-1,TRBV28,NA,once,CASSESSEAFF,TGTGCCAGCAGTGAGAGTAGTGAAGCTTTCTTT
TRBJ2-1,TRBV5-1,TRBD2,NA,CASSSGLAGGSYNEQFF,TGCGCCAGCAGCTCGGGACTAGCGGGGGGGTCCTACAATGAGCAGTTCTTC
TRBJ1-2,TRBV7-2,NA,NA,CASSPGTSYGYTF,TGTGCCAGCAGCCCAGGGACATCCTATGGCTACACCTTC
TRBJ2-7,TRBV30,TRBD1,few,CAWSDLRTGAYEQYF,TGTGCCTGGAGCGACCTTAGGACAGGGGCCTACGAGCAGTACTTC
TRBJ2-2,TRBV4-1,TRBD2,NA,CASSQTVAGGANTGELFF,TGCGCCAGCAGCCAAACGGTAGCGGGGGGCGCGAACACCGGGGAGCTGTTTTTT